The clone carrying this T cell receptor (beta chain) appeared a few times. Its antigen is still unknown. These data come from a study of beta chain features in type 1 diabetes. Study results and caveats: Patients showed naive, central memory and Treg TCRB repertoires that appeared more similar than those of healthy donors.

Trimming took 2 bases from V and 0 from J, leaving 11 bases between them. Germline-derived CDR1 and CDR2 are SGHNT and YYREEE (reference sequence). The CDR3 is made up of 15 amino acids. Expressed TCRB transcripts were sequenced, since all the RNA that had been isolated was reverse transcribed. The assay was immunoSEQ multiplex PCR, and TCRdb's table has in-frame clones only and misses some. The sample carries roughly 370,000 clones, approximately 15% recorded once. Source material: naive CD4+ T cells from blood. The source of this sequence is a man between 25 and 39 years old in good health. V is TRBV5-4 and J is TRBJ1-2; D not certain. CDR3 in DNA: TGTGCCAGCAGCTTAGAAGTAGGAGCTAACTATGGCTACACCTTC. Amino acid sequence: CASSLEVGANYGYTF.